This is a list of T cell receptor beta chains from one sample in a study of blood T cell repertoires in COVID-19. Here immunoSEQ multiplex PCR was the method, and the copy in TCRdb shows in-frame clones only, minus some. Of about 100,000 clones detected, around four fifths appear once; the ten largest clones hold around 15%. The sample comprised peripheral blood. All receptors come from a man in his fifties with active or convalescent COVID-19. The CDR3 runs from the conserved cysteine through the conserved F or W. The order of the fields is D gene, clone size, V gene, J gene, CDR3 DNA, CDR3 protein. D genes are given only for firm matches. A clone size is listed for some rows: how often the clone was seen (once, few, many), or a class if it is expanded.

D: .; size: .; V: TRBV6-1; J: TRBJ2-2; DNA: TGTGCCAGCAGTGAAAGGAGGGGCACCGGGGAGCTGTTTTTT; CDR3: CASSERRGTGELFF
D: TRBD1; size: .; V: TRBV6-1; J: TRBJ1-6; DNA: TGTGCCAGCAGTGAATTCGACAGGGGTGTTTCACCCCTCCACTTT; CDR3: CASSEFDRGVSPLHF
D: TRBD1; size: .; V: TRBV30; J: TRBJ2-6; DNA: TGTGCCTGGGGGACAGTTTCTGGGGCCAACGTCCTGACTTTC; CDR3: CAWGTVSGANVLTF
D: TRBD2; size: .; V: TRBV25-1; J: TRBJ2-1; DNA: TGTGCCAGCAGTGGTACTAGCGGGAGGGCCAGGGATGAGCAGTTCTTC; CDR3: CASSGTSGRARDEQFF
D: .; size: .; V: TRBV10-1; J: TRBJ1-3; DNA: TGCGCCACCTCGGGAGCAGGAAACACCATATATTTT; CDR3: CATSGAGNTIYF
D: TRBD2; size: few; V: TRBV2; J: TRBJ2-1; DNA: TGTGCCAGCAGTCCGGGGGGCTCCTACAATGAGCAGTTCTTC; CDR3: CASSPGGSYNEQFF
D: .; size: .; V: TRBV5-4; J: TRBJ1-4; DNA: TGTGCCAGCAGCTCCCAGGGTATAGGCACTAATGAAAAACTGTTTTTT; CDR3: CASSSQGIGTNEKLFF
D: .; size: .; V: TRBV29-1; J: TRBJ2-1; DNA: TGCAGCGTTGAAGTTTCCGGGACATCAGGTGAGCAGTTCTTC; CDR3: CSVEVSGTSGEQFF
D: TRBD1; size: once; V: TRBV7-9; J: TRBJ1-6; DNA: TGTGCCAGCGGGACAGGCGACGGTTCACCCCTCCACTTT; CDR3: CASGTGDGSPLHF
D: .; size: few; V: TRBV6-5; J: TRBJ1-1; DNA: TGTGCCAGCAGGGGGACACCGGAGGTTGAAGCTTTCTTT; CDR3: CASRGTPEVEAFF
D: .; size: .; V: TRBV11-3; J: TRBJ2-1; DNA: TGTGCCAGCAGCACAACTAGTATCGTCGACAATGAGCAGTTCTTC; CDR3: CASSTTSIVDNEQFF
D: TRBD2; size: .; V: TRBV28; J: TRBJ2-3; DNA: TGTGCCAGCAGTCCACTTGATAGCGGGAGGGCAAGCACAGATACGCAGTATTTT; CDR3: CASSPLDSGRASTDTQYF
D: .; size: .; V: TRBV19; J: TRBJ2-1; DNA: TGTGCCAGTAGTCCTCAGGGGCCGACCTACAATGAGCAGTTCTTC; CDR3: CASSPQGPTYNEQFF
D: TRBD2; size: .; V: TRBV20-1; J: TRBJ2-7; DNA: TGCAGTGCTAGTTTCGGAAAGCGGGAGCTCTCCGAGCAGTACTTC; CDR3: CSASFGKRELSEQYF
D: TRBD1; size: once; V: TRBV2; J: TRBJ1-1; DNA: TGTGCCAGCATTAGGCGGGGACAGATGAACACTGAAGCTTTCTTT; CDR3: CASIRRGQMNTEAFF
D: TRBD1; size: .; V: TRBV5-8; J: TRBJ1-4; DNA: TGTGCCAGCACCGAGGACAGGGCTGGAGAAAAACTGTTTTTT; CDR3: CASTEDRAGEKLFF
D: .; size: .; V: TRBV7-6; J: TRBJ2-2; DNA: TGTGCCAGCAGCCCGCTGGCAGGGAAGACCGGGGAGCTGTTTTTT; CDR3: CASSPLAGKTGELFF
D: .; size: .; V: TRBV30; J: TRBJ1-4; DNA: TGTGCCTGCACCAAGTTCGGAACTAATGAAAAACTGTTTTTT; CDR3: CACTKFGTNEKLFF
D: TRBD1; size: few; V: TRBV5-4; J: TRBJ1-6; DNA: TGTGCCAGCAGCTTTAGGACAGGCGATAATTCACCCCTCCACTTT; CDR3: CASSFRTGDNSPLHF
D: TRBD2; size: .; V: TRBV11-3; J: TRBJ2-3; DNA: TGTGCCAGCAGCTACCGGGAGGAGACAGATACGCAGTATTTT; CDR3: CASSYREETDTQYF
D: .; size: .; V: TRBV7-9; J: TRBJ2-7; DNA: TGTGCCAGCAGCTCCCGCCTAGACTCACGAGGCGAGCAGTACTTC; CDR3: CASSSRLDSRGEQYF
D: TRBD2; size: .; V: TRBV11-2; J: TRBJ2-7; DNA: TGTGCCAGCAGCTCCGAGCCTGGGCTAGCGGGAGGTAATAGCCACGAGCAGTACTTC; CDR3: CASSSEPGLAGGNSHEQYF
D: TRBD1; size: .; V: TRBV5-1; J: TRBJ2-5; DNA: TGCGCCAGCAGCCGGACAGGGGTGCAAGAGACCCAGTACTTC; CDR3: CASSRTGVQETQYF
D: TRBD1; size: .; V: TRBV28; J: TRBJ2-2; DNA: TGTGCCAGCACTAGTCCGGGACAGGGGAACACCGGGGAGCTGTTTTTT; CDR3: CASTSPGQGNTGELFF
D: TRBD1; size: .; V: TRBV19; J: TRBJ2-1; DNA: TGTGCCAGTAGTAATACCGGGACAGGTATCAATGAGCAGTTCTTC; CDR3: CASSNTGTGINEQFF
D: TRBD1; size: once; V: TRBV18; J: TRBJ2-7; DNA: TGTGCCAGCTCACCGGCTCAGGGGGCCTACGAGCAGTACTTC; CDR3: CASSPAQGAYEQYF
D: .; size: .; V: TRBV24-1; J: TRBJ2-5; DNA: TGTGCCACCAGTGATTATGATAGCGGGACCCAGTACTTC; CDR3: CATSDYDSGTQYF
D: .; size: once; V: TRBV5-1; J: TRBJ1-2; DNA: TGCGCCAGCAGCTTGGGGCACGGGGAGATCTATGGCTACACCTTC; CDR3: CASSLGHGEIYGYTF
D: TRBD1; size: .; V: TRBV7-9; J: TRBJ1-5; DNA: TGTGCCAGCAGCTTAGCAGGGGGCGGTCAGCCCCAGCATTTT; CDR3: CASSLAGGGQPQHF
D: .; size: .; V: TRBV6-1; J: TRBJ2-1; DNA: TGTGCCAGCAGGGACAGAAGCTCCTACAATGAGCAGTTCTTC; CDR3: CASRDRSSYNEQFF
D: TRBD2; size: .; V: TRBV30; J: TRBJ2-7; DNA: TGTGCCTGGAGTCCGACTAGCGGAGACTTCTACGAGCAGTACTTC; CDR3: CAWSPTSGDFYEQYF
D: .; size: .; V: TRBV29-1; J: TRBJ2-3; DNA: TGCAGCGTCAGGGGTAATACGCAGTATTTT; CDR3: CSVRGNTQYF
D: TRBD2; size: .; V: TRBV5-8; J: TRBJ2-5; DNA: TGTGCCAGCAGCCTAGCGGGAGCTCTGGGGGAGACCCAGTACTTC; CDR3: CASSLAGALGETQYF
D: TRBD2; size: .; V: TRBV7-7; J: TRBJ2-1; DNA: TGTGCTAGCAGCTTACGTCGGGACTACCCTTCCAATGAGCAGTTCTTC; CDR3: CASSLRRDYPSNEQFF
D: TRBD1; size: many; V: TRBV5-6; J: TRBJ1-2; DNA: TGTGCCAGCATAGAACAGGGGGTATATGGCTACACCTTC; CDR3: CASIEQGVYGYTF
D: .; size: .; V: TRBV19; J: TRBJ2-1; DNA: TGTGCCAGTAGTATCGTTAGGCGGGCTAGCTCCTACAATGAGCAGTTCTTC; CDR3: CASSIVRRASSYNEQFF
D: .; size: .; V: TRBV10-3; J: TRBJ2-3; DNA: TGTGCCATCAGCTCCGAAGGGGACAACACAGATACGCAGTATTTT; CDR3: CAISSEGDNTDTQYF
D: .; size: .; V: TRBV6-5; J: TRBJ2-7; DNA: TGTGCCAGCAGGAAACAGGAGTCCTACGAGCAGTACTTC; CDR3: CASRKQESYEQYF
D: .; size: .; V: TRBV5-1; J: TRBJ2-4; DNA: TGCGCCAGCAGCTTGTCGGCGGGCCTAGCCAAAAACATTCAGTACTTC; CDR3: CASSLSAGLAKNIQYF
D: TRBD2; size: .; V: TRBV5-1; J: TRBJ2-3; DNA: TGCGCCAGCAGCTTCGGGAGGCAGGGCACAGATACGCAGTATTTT; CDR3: CASSFGRQGTDTQYF
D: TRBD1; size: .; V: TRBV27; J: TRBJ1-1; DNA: TGTGCCAGCAGTCCACTAACACAGGGGAATACTGAAGCTTTCTTT; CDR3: CASSPLTQGNTEAFF
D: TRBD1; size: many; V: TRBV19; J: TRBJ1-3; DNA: TGTGCCAGTACTCCTAGGGGGCTCTCTGGAAACACCATATATTTT; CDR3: CASTPRGLSGNTIYF
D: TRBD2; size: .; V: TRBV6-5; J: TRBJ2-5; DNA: TGTGCCAGCAAGAGTCTAGCGGGACGAGAGACCCAGTACTTC; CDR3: CASKSLAGRETQYF
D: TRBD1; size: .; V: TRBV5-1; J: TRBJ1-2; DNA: TGCGCCAGCAGCTTGGCGACGACAGGGGGCGCGGGCTATGGCTACACCTTC; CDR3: CASSLATTGGAGYGYTF
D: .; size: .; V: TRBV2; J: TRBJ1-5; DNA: TGTGCCAGCAGTGGGGGCGGTGATCAGCCCCAGCATTTT; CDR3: CASSGGGDQPQHF
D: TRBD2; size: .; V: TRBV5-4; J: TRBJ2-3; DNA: TGTGCCAGCAGCCAAAGCGGGAGCGCAGATACGCAGTATTTT; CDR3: CASSQSGSADTQYF